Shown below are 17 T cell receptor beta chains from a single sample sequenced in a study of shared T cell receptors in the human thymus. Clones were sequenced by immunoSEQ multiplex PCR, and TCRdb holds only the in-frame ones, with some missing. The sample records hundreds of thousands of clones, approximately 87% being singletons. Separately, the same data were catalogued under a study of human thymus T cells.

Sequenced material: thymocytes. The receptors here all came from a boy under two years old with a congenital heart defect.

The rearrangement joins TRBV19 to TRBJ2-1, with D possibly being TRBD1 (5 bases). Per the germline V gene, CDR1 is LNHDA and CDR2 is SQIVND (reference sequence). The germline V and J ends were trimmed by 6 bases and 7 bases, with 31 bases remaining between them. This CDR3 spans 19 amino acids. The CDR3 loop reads CASSTWGRPTEVFPNEQFF. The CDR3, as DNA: TGTGCCAGTAGCACGTGGGGCAGGCCTACTGAGGTCTTCCCGAATGAGCAGTTCTTC.

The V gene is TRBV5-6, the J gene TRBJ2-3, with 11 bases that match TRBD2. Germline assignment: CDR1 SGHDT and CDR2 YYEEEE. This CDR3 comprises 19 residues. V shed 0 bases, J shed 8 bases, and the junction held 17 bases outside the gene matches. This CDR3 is CASSLALTPTSGGFGTQYF. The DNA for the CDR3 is TGTGCCAGCAGCTTGGCCCTCACCCCAACTAGCGGGGGTTTTGGTACGCAGTATTTT.

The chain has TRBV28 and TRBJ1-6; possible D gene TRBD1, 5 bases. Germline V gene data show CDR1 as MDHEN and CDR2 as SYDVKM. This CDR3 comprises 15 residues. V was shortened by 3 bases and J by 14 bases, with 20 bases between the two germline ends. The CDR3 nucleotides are TGTGCCAGCAGTTTCACCCTCACAGGAATGGTAACCCTCCACTTT. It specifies CASSFTLTGMVTLHF.

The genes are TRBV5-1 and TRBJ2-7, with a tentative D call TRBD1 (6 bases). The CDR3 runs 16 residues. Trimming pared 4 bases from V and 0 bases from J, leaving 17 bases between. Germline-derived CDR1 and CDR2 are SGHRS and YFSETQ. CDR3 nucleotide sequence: TGCGCCAGCAGCGATACAGGGTCCCTTAGCTCCTACGAGCAGTACTTC. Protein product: CASSDTGSLSSYEQYF.

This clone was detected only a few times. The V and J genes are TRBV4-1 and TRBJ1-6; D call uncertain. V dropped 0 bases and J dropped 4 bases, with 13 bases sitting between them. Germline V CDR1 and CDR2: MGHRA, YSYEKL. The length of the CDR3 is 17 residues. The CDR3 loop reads CASSQDIYPLYNSPLHF. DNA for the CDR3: TGCGCCAGCAGCCAAGATATCTACCCCCTATATAATTCACCCCTCCACTTT.

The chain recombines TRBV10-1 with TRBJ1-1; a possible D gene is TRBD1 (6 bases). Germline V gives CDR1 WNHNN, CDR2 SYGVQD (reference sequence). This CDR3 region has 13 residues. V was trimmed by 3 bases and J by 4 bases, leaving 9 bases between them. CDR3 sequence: CASSEGQTTEAFF. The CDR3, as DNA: TGCGCCAGCAGTGAAGGACAGACCACTGAAGCTTTCTTT.

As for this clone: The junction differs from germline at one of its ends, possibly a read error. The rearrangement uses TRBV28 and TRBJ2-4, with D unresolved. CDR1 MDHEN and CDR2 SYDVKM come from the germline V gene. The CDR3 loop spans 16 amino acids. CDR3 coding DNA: TGTGCCAGCAGTCTATGGTCTGGGCTAGCCAAAAACATTCAGTACTTC. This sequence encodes CASSLWSGLAKNIQYF.

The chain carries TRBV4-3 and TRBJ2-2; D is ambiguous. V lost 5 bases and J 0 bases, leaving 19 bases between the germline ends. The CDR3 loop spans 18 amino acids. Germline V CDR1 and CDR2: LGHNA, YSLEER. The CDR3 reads CASSEPWARHPNTGELFF. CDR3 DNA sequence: TGCGCCAGCAGCGAGCCTTGGGCCCGCCACCCGAACACCGGGGAGCTGTTTTTT.

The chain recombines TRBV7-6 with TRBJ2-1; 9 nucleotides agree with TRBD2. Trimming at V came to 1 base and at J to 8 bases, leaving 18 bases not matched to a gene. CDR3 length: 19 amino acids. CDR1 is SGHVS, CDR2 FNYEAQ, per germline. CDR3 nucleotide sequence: TGTGCCAGCAGCTTAGGAGAGAGCGGCGGGAGGGCGCCCCGGGATGAGCAGTTCTTC. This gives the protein CASSLGESGGRAPRDEQFF.

The CDR3 loop reads CATSRDRVAGEYNEQFF. The CDR3 nucleotides are TGTGCCACCAGCAGAGATCGTGTAGCGGGGGAATACAATGAGCAGTTCTTC. The chain combines TRBV15 with TRBJ2-1; 9 bases line up with TRBD2. This CDR3 is built from 17 residues. Germline V gives CDR1 LNHNV, CDR2 YYDKDF (reference sequence). Unmatched junction bases numbered 7, after V lost 0 bases and J lost 4 bases.

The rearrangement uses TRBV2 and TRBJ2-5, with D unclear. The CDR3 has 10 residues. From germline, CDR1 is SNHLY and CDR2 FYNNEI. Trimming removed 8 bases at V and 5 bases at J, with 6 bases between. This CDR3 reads CASQMETQYF. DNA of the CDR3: TGTGCCAGCCAAATGGAGACCCAGTACTTC.

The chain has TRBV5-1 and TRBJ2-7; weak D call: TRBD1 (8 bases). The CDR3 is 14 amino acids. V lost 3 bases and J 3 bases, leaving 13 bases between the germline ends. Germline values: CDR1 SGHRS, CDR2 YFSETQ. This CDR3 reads CASSSQGGVYEQYF. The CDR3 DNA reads TGCGCCAGCAGCTCACAGGGGGGGGTCTACGAGCAGTACTTC.

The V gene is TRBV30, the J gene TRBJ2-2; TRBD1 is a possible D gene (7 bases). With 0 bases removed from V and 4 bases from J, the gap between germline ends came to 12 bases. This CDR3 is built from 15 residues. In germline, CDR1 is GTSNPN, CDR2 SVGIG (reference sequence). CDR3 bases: TGTGCCTGGAGTGTAGGGCAGGGGGGCACCGGGGAGCTGTTTTTT. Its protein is CAWSVGQGGTGELFF.

The CDR3 nucleotides read TGTGCCAGCACCCCGCGAGAGGGCTCCAAAAGTACTTGGACTGGGGCCCAGTACTTC. As protein: CASTPREGSKSTWTGAQYF. The chain is built from TRBV5-6 and TRBJ2-5, with a weak D call TRBD2 (5 bases). The germline gives CDR1 SGHDT, CDR2 YYEEEE. With 6 bases removed from V and 9 bases from J, the gap between germline ends came to 36 bases. The CDR3 sequence is 19 residues long.

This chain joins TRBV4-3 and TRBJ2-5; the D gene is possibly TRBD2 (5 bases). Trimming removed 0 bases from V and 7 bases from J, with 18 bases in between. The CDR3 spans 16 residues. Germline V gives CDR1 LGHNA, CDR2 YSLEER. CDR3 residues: CASSQDSGLPAGTQYF. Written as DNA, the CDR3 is TGCGCCAGCAGCCAAGATAGTGGACTGCCCGCGGGGACCCAGTACTTC.

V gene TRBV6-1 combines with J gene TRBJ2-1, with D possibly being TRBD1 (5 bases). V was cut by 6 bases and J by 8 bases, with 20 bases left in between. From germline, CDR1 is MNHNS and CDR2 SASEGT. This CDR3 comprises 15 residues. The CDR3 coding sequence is TGTGCCAGCAGGAAGACAGAGAGGCGGTTCGATGAGCAGTTCTTC. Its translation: CASRKTERRFDEQFF.

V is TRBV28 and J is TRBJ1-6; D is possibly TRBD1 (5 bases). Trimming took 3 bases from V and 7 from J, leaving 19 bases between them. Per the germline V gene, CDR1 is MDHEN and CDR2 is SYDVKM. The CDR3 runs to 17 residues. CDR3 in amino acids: CASSFTPRAGPNSPLHF. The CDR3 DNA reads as TGTGCCAGCAGTTTCACCCCTAGGGCAGGGCCCAATTCACCCCTCCACTTT.